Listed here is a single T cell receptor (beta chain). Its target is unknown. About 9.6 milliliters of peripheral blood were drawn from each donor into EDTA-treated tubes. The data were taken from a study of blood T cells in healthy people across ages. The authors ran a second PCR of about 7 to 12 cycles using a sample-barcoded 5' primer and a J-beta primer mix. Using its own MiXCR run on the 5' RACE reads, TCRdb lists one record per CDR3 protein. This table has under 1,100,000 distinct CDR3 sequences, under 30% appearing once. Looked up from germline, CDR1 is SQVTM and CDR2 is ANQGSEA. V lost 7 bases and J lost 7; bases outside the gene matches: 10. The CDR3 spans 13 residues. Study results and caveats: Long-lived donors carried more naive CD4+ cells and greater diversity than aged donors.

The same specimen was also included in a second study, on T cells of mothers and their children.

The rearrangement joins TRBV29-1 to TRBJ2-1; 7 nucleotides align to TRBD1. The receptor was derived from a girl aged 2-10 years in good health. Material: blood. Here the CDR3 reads CSAATGYGNEQFF. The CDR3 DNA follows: TGCAGCGCCGCGACAGGGTATGGGAATGAGCAGTTCTTC.